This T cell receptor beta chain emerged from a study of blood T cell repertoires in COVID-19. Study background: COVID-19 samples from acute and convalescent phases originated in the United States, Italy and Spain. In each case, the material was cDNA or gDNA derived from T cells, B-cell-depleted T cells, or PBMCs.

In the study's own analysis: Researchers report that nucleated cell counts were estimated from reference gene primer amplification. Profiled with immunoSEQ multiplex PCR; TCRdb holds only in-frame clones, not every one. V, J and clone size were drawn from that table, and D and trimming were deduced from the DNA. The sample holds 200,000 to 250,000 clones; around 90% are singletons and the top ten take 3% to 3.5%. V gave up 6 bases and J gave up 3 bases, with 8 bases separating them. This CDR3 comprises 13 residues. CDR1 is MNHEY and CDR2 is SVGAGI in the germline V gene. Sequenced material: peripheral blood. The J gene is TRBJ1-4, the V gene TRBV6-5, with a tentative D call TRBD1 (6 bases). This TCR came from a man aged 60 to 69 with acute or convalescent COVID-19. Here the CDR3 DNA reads TGTGCCAGCAGATGGGGGCCTAATGAAAAACTGTTTTTT. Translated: CASRWGPNEKLFF.